These 6 T cell receptor beta chains were sequenced from one sample in a study of radiotherapy plus CTLA-4 blockade in lung cancer. Measured with immunoSEQ multiplex PCR; TCRdb has only the in-frame clones, and not every one. The sample yields tens of thousands of clones, roughly 77% seen once. Here the sequenced sample was peripheral blood, taken from a patient treated with radiotherapy plus ipilimumab. The receptors shown here come from a human donor with non-small cell lung cancer who had a complete response to radiotherapy plus ipilimumab.

This chain links TRBV25-1 with TRBJ1-1; no reliable D call. V gave up 10 bases and J gave up 4 bases, with 16 bases separating them. The CDR3 is 13 residues long. From germline, CDR1 is MGHDK and CDR2 SYGVNS. As DNA, the CDR3 is TGTGCCACTACTCTTAGCGGTGGCACTGAAGCTTTCTTT. Translating it yields CATTLSGGTEAFF.

V is TRBV11-3 and J is TRBJ1-4; possible D gene TRBD1, 6 bases. This CDR3 comprises 18 residues. V lost 5 bases and J lost 3, with 22 bases in between. CDR1 is SGHNT, CDR2 YENEEA, per germline. The chain's CDR3 is CASSPGGQSSSPNEKLFF. In nucleotides, the CDR3 is TGTGCCAGCAGCCCAGGTGGACAGTCCTCCTCTCCTAATGAAAAACTGTTTTTT.

The chain carries TRBV2 and TRBJ1-2, with a tentative D call TRBD1 (6 bases). Trimming removed 1 base from V and 5 bases from J, with 8 bases in between. The germline gives CDR1 SNHLY, CDR2 FYNNEI. CDR3 length: 13 residues. This CDR3 reads CASSEGTVYGYTF. The DNA of the CDR3 is TGTGCCAGCAGTGAAGGGACAGTGTATGGCTACACCTTC.

CDR3 sequence reads: CASSQQVTMNTEAFF. The CDR3 bases are TGTGCCAGCAGTCAACAGGTTACTATGAACACTGAAGCTTTCTTT. This sequence joins TRBV6-6 and TRBJ1-1, with D possibly matching TRBD1 (5 bases). V gave up 5 bases and J gave up 0 bases, with 13 bases separating them. Germline CDR1 and CDR2: MNHNY and SVGAGI (reference sequence). This CDR3 contains 15 residues.

The chain couples TRBV18 to TRBJ1-3; 7 nucleotides line up with TRBD1. Germline CDR1 is KGHSH and CDR2 is LQKENI. V was clipped by 1 base and J by 0 bases; unmatched bases: 6. This CDR3 is built from 17 residues. CDR3 amino acids: CASSPQRQGHSGNTIYF. The CDR3 DNA is TGTGCCAGCTCACCACAAAGACAGGGTCACTCTGGAAACACCATATATTTT.

This chain joins TRBV19 and TRBJ2-2, with TRBD2 matching 16 bases. The germline V gene has CDR1 LNHDA and CDR2 SQIVND (reference sequence). The CDR3 is 18 amino acids. Trimming at V came to 4 bases and at J to 3 bases, leaving 5 bases not matched to a gene. The CDR3 here is CASSRGLAGGRDTGELFF. The DNA for the CDR3 is TGTGCCAGTAGTAGGGGACTAGCGGGGGGGCGAGACACCGGGGAGCTGTTTTTT.